A single sample is the source of the 14 T cell receptor beta chains below, sequenced in a study of T-cell memory formation after mild COVID-19. TCRdb independently ran MiXCR on the 5' RACE reads; one entry per CDR3 protein. The sample lists around 450,000 distinct CDR3 sequences; 24% were seen once. Material: PBMCs or a T cell subset sorted from them (not recorded which). The receptors here all came from an adult woman who had mild COVID-19 (a few samples of this study predate the infection). Cell type and time point are not known.

In its sample, this clonotype was seen a few times. This chain connects TRBV14 to TRBJ2-1; 10 bases fit TRBD1. V lost 3 bases and J lost 3; bases outside the gene matches: 5. From germline, CDR1 is SGHDN and CDR2 FVKESK. The CDR3 has 16 residues. CDR3 bases: TGTGCCAGCAGCCACCAGGGACAGGGGCACTACAATGAGCAGTTCTTC. Amino acids: CASSHQGQGHYNEQFF.

In this sample, this clonotype turned up many times. The chain recombines TRBV3-1 with TRBJ1-2; 9 nucleotides match TRBD1. With 1 base clipped from V and 6 bases from J, the junction kept 9 bases outside the gene matches. The length of the CDR3 is 16 residues. CDR1 is LGHDT and CDR2 is YNNKEL in the germline V gene (reference sequence). The chain's CDR3 is CASSQVTGGASDGYTF. CDR3 DNA: TGTGCCAGCAGCCAAGTTACAGGGGGCGCATCGGATGGCTACACCTTC.

The V and J genes are TRBV7-9 and TRBJ2-1; perhaps TRBD2 as D (6 bases). Trimming left V 3 bases short and J 4 bases short, with 13 bases between. The CDR3 spans 15 residues. The germline V gene encodes CDR1 SEHNR and CDR2 FQNEAQ (reference sequence). This chain's CDR3 is CASSFGGAGYNEQFF. The CDR3 DNA follows: TGTGCCAGCAGCTTTGGCGGGGCAGGTTACAATGAGCAGTTCTTC.

The rearrangement links TRBV6-2 or TRBV6-3 to TRBJ2-1, with D perhaps TRBD2 (5 bases). CDR1 is MNHEY, CDR2 SVGEGT, per germline. Trimming left V 7 bases short and J 3 bases short, with 10 bases between. There are 13 residues in the CDR3. Written as DNA, the CDR3 is TGTGCCAGCACCCCCCGGGGCTACAATGAGCAGTTCTTC. Translation: CASTPRGYNEQFF.

A few counts support this clonotype. The V call is TRBV5-1, the J call TRBJ1-2; TRBD1 matches at 7 bases. Trimming cost V 4 bases and J 5 bases; bases outside gene matches: 5. This CDR3 has 13 amino acids. Germline CDR1 and CDR2: SGHRS and YFSETQ. The CDR3 loop is CASSQGTVYGYTF. CDR3 DNA sequence: TGCGCCAGCAGCCAAGGGACAGTGTATGGCTACACCTTC.

This clonotype was observed a few times. The V gene is TRBV20-1, the J gene TRBJ2-4; 9 bases are shared with TRBD2. Looked up from germline, CDR1 is DFQATT and CDR2 is SNEGSKA (reference sequence). This CDR3 has 14 amino acids. V dropped 2 bases and J dropped 9; count of bases not matched to a gene: 8. The CDR3 region has the DNA TGCAGTGCTAGACCCGGGACTAGCTTTGGCATTCAGTACTTC. Protein: CSARPGTSFGIQYF.

This clonotype appeared a single time. This sequence joins TRBV20-1 and TRBJ2-7; 8 bases line up with TRBD2. This CDR3 is built from 14 residues. Unmatched junction bases numbered 7, after V lost 3 bases and J lost 3 bases. Germline loops: CDR1 DFQATT, CDR2 SNEGSKA (reference sequence). In DNA, the CDR3 is TGCAGTGCTAGCGTGGCGGGGGGTTTCTACGAGCAGTACTTC. Its protein product is CSASVAGGFYEQYF.

A few counts support this clonotype. This sequence joins TRBV7-6 and TRBJ2-5; D is unclear. The CDR3 totals 12 residues. Germline V gives CDR1 SGHVS, CDR2 FNYEAQ. V shed 5 bases and J shed 5 bases, with 9 bases lying between them. The CDR3 region is CASSVTWETQYF. CDR3 coding DNA: TGTGCCAGCAGCGTCACATGGGAGACCCAGTACTTC. The variable domain in full, with the rest retrieved from reference TRBV7-6 and TRBJ2-5, is GAGVSQSPRYKVTKRGQDVALRCDPISGHVSLYWYRQALGQGPEFLTYFNYEAQQDKSGLPNDRFSAERPEGSISTLTIQRTEQRDSAMYRCASSVTWETQYFGPGTRLLVL.

This clonotype was recorded a few times. A read error may account for a junction end that differs from germline. V and J are TRBV7-3 and TRBJ1-1, with D unresolved. The CDR3 runs 14 residues. Germline CDR1 and CDR2: SGHTA and FQGTGA. Here the CDR3 DNA reads TGTGCCAGCAGCTTATCGGCGGGGAACCCTGAAGCTTTCTTT. It specifies CASSLSAGNPEAFF.

The chain is built from TRBV4-3 and TRBJ1-1; D uncertain. CDR3 length: 14 residues. V lost 0 bases and J 6 bases, leaving 11 bases between the germline ends. Germline CDR1 reads LGHNA; CDR2 reads YSLEER. As DNA, the CDR3 is TGCGCCAGCAGCCAAGATGTAGGGTACGCTGAAGCTTTCTTT. Translation: CASSQDVGYAEAFF.

This clonotype was seen only a few times. The chain's CDR3 is CASSLLRNSPLHF. CDR3 in DNA: TGTGCCAGCAGCTTACTCAGGAATTCACCCCTCCACTTT. This chain connects TRBV7-2 to TRBJ1-6; D is uncertain. Per the germline V gene, CDR1 is SGHTA and CDR2 is FQGNSA. The CDR3 is made up of 13 amino acids. Trimming pared 2 bases from V and 7 bases from J, leaving 6 bases between.

This clonotype has a handful of counts. The chain combines TRBV6-1 with TRBJ2-5, with D maybe TRBD2 (6 bases). Between the trimmed V and J ends, which lost 6 bases and 5 bases, there was a span of 28 bases. Germline assignment: CDR1 MNHNS and CDR2 SASEGT. This CDR3 comprises 18 residues. In nucleotides, the CDR3 is TGTGCCAGCAGCGTAAAGAGACAGTTGGAGGGTCAGCGGGAGACCCAGTACTTC. This codes for CASSVKRQLEGQRETQYF.

This clonotype has more than one count but fewer than ten. J is TRBJ2-1 and V is TRBV2; possible D gene TRBD1, 7 bases. Trimming took 4 bases from V and 10 from J, leaving 14 bases between them. Germline V gene lookup returns CDR1 SNHLY and CDR2 FYNNEI. This CDR3 is 13 amino acids long. The CDR3 bases are TGTGCCAGCAGTGTAAACAGGGGAGGAGAGCAGTTCTTC. As protein: CASSVNRGGEQFF.

This rearrangement joins TRBV20-1 to TRBJ1-2; D call uncertain. The CDR3 consists of 11 residues. The germline V gene encodes CDR1 DFQATT and CDR2 SNEGSKA (reference sequence). Trimming removed 6 bases at V and 2 bases at J, with 7 bases between. The CDR3 DNA follows: TGCAGTGCGTCGGGGAACTATGGCTACACCTTC. Residues: CSASGNYGYTF.